This TCR beta chain derives from a study of early T cells in non-severe SARS-CoV-2 infection. Background on the study: Chains stayed unpaired after sequencing of bulk RNA from unsorted whole blood.

Unique molecular identifiers tagged individual cDNA molecules. Via MiXCR, TCRdb re-called the 5' RACE reads, giving one row per CDR3 protein. The profile shows tens of thousands of distinct CDR3 sequences, around 9.3% of them singletons. In germline, CDR1 is DFQATT, CDR2 SNEGSKA (reference sequence). The CDR3 has 15 amino acids. The J segment lost 7 bases and the V segment lost 2 bases, leaving 9 bases of the junction unmatched. This clonotype was detected a few times. What it recognizes is unknown. Study-level points and caveats: The study's VDJdb matching favored anti-spike CD8 responses and missed private and CD4 specificities.

This TCR derives from an adult who was a healthcare worker with PCR-confirmed SARS-CoV-2 infection or an uninfected control (not recorded which). Source material: whole blood. The rearrangement links TRBV20-1 to TRBJ1-4; 8 bases are a match to TRBD1. The CDR3: CSARSGTGTGEKLFF. The DNA for the CDR3 is TGCAGTGCTAGAAGTGGGACAGGAACTGGTGAAAAACTGTTTTTT.